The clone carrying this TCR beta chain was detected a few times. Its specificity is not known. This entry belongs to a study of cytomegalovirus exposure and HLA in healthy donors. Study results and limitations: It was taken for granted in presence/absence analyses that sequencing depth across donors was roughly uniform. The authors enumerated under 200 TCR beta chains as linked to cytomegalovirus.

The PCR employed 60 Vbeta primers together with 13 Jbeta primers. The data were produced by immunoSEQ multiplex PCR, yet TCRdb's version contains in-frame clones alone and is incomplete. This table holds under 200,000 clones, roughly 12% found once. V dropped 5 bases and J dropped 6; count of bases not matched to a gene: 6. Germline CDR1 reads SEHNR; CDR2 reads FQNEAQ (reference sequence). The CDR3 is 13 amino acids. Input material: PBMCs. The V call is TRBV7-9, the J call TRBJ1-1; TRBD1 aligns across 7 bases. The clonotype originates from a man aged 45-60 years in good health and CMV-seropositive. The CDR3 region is CASSLTGDAEAFF. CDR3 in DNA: TGTGCCAGCAGCCTCACAGGGGACGCTGAAGCTTTCTTT.